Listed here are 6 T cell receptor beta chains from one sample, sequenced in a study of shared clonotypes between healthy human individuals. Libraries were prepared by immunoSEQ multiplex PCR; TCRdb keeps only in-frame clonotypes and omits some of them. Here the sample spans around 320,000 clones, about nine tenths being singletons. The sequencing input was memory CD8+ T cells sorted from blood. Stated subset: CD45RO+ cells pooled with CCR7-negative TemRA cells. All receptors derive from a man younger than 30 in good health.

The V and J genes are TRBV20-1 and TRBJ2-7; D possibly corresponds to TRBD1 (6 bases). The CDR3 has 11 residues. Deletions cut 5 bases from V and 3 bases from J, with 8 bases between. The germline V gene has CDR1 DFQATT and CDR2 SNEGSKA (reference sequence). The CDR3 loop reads CSAGGYYEQYF. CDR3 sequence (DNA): TGCAGTGCTGGGGGCTACTACGAGCAGTACTTC.

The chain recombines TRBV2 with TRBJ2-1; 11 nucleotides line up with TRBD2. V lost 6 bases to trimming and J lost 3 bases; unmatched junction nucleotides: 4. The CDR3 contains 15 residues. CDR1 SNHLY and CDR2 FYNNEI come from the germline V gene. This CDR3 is CASSQLAGVYNEQFF. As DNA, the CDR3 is TGTGCCAGCAGCCAACTAGCGGGGGTCTACAATGAGCAGTTCTTC.

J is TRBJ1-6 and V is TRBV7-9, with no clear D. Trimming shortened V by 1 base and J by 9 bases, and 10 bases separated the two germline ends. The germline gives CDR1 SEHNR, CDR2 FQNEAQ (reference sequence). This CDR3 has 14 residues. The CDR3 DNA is TGTGCCAGCAGCTTAGTTATTGCGGGTTCACCCCTCCACTTT. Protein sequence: CASSLVIAGSPLHF.

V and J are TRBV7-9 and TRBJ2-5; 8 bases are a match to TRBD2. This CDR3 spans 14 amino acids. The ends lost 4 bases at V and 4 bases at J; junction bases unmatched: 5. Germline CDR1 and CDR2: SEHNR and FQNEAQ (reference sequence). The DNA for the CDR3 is TGTGCCAGCAGCTGGAGAAGCGGGGGAGAGACCCAGTACTTC. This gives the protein CASSWRSGGETQYF.

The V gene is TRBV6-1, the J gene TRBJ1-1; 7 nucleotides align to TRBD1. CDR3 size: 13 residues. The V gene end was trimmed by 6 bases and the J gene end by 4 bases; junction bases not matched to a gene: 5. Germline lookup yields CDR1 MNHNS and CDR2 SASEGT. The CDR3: CASRNPGGTEAFF. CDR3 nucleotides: TGTGCCAGCAGGAACCCAGGGGGCACTGAAGCTTTCTTT.

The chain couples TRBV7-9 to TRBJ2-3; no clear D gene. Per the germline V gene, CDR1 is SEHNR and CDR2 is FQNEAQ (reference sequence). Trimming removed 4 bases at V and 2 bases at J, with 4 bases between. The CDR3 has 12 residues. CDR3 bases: TGTGCCAGCAGCTCCCACACAGATACGCAGTATTTT. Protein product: CASSSHTDTQYF.